These 4 T cell receptor beta chains came from one sample sequenced in a study of blood T cell repertoires in COVID-19. The table came from immunoSEQ multiplex PCR; TCRdb's copy has only in-frame clones and leaves some out. The sample carries some 210,000 clones, around 90% recorded once. Material for sequencing was peripheral blood. The source of these receptors is a man aged 55 to 70 with COVID-19, enrolled during active disease.

This sequence joins TRBV3-1 (or the pseudogene TRBV3-2) and TRBJ2-5; D is unresolved. Germline lookup yields CDR1 LGHDT and CDR2 YNNKEL (reference sequence). The length of the CDR3 is 14 residues. Trimming shortened V by 1 base and J by 3 bases, and 9 bases separated the two germline ends. The CDR3 region is CASSQGSEKETQYF. The CDR3 DNA reads TGTGCCAGCAGCCAAGGTTCCGAGAAAGAGACCCAGTACTTC.

The J gene is TRBJ1-1, the V gene TRBV19; TRBD1 matches 7 bases. V was clipped by 6 bases and J by 4 bases; unmatched bases: 14. The CDR3 has 16 residues. In germline, CDR1 is LNHDA, CDR2 SQIVND (reference sequence). CDR3 in amino acids: CASSDNLVRGITEAFF. The DNA for the CDR3 is TGTGCCAGTAGCGACAATTTAGTCAGGGGGATCACTGAAGCTTTCTTT.

The V and J genes are TRBV19 and TRBJ2-3; the D is unclear. Germline lookup yields CDR1 LNHDA and CDR2 SQIVND (reference sequence). The germline V and J ends were trimmed by 2 bases and 4 bases, with 16 bases remaining between them. The CDR3 has 16 residues. In nucleotides, the CDR3 is TGTGCCAGTAGTATAAGTAAGTTAGCCGTGGCAGATACGCAGTATTTT. Amino acids: CASSISKLAVADTQYF.

This clone was found once. The DNA of the CDR3 is TGTGCCAGCAGTTCATACAGGGGGGTAGACTATGGCTACACCTTC. This encodes CASSSYRGVDYGYTF. This chain uses TRBV28 with TRBJ1-2, with 8 bases identical to TRBD1. The CDR3 is made up of 15 amino acids. Losses at the gene ends were 4 bases for V and 3 bases for J; bases not matched to a gene: 7. The germline V gene encodes CDR1 MDHEN and CDR2 SYDVKM.